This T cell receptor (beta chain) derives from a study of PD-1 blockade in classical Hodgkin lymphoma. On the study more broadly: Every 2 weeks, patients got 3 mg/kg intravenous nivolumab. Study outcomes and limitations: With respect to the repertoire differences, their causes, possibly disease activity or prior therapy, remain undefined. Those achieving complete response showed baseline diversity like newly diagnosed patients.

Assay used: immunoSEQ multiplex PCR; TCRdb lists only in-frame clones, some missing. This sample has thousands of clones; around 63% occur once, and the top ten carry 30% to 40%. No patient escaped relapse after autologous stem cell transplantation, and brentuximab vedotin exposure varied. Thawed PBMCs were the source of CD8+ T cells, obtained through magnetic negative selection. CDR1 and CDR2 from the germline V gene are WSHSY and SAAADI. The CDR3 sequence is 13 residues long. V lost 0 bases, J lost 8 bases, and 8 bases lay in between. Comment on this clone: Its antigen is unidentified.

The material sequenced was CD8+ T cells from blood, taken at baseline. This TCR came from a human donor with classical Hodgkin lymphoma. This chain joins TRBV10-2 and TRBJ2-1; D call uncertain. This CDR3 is CASSESRNYEQFF. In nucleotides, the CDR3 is TGCGCCAGCAGTGAGTCCAGGAACTATGAGCAGTTCTTC.